This T cell receptor beta chain emerged from a study of CD8+ T cells in alopecia areata. Study-wide background: Tofacitinib ran 6 to 18 months, followed by 6 months off drug. Regarding the study as a whole: Lesional scalp, especially alopecia totalis/universalis, showed higher clonality than normal scalp.

CD4+ and CD8+ T cells were sorted from PBMCs. The CDR3 consists of 16 residues. Looked up from germline, CDR1 is MNHEY and CDR2 is SMNVEV (reference sequence). V lost 0 bases to trimming and J lost 3 bases, with 12 bases between them. With respect to this clone: Its antigen is undetermined.

RNA extraction was followed by reverse transcription into cDNA, which acted as the sequencing template. Profiling relied on immunoSEQ multiplex PCR, and the TCRdb table lists in-frame clones only, not all of them. This sample carries fewer than 200,000 clones, 67% of them seen once, and the ten largest clones take approximately 10%. The receptor was derived from a human donor with alopecia areata. Source: CD8+ T cells sorted from blood, taken at week 0. The chain has TRBV27 and TRBJ1-5, with D possibly being TRBD1 (6 bases). CDR3 sequence: CASSLSIDRYNQPQHF. The CDR3 DNA follows: TGTGCCAGCAGTTTATCCATAGACAGGTACAATCAGCCCCAGCATTTT.